The 13 T cell receptor beta chains below come from one sample, sequenced in a study of T cells after yellow fever vaccination. TCRdb fed the 5' RACE reads into MiXCR, producing one record per CDR3 protein. The repertoire includes a few hundred thousand distinct CDR3 sequences, under 9% of them detected once, and about 3.7% sits in the top ten. The material sequenced was CD4+ T cells sorted from PBMCs, taken 5 days after the yellow fever booster vaccination. The receptors here all came from a man between 18 and 29 years old who received the YFV17D yellow fever vaccine.

This clonotype was found many times. V and J are TRBV20-1 and TRBJ1-2; D may be TRBD1 (6 bases). This CDR3 is 14 amino acids long. Trimming took 3 bases from V and 7 from J, leaving 18 bases between them. The V gene's germline CDR1 is DFQATT and CDR2 SNEGSKA (reference sequence). The CDR3 DNA reads as TGCAGTGCTAGGGAGGGGGACGCGGAGGGTGGCTACACCTTC. Translating it yields CSAREGDAEGGYTF.

This clonotype was picked up a small number of times. The chain links TRBV11-2 to TRBJ1-1; D not resolved. This CDR3 has 14 residues. CDR1 and CDR2 from the germline V gene are SGHAT and FQNNGV. The V end lost 8 bases, the J end lost 7 bases, and 20 bases lay between the germline ends. The CDR3 DNA sequence: TGTGCCAGCCGGCGAATGAACCCTCCAGATGAAGCTTTCTTT. It yields the protein CASRRMNPPDEAFF. The entire variable domain, with the rest obtained from reference TRBV11-2 and TRBJ1-1, is as follows: EAGVAQSPRYKIIEKRQSVAFWCNPISGHATLYWYQQILGQGPKLLIQFQNNGVVDDSQLPKDRFSAERLKGVDSTLKIQPAKLEDSAVYLCASRRMNPPDEAFFGQGTRLTVV.

The table lists this clonotype with a few counts. The rearrangement uses TRBV10-3 and TRBJ1-6; D call uncertain. V gave up 2 bases and J gave up 9 bases, with 8 bases separating them. The CDR3 runs to 13 residues. Germline V CDR1 and CDR2: ENHRY, SYGVKD. The CDR3 region is CAISEQDFSPLHF. The CDR3 region has the DNA TGTGCCATCAGTGAGCAGGACTTTTCACCCCTCCACTTT.

This clonotype was detected ten times or more. This chain joins TRBV6-2 or TRBV6-3 and TRBJ2-3, with 10 bases lining up with TRBD1. CDR1 MNHEY and CDR2 SVGEGT come from the germline V gene. The V gene end was trimmed by 0 bases and the J gene end by 2 bases; junction bases not matched to a gene: 2. The CDR3 runs 16 residues. This chain's CDR3 is CASSYSGTGATDTQYF. The CDR3 DNA is TGTGCCAGCAGTTACTCCGGGACAGGGGCCACAGATACGCAGTATTTT.

This clonotype was observed a handful of times. The rearrangement links TRBV20-1 to TRBJ2-3, with 8 bases that match TRBD2. The V gene end was trimmed by 8 bases and the J gene end by 0 bases; junction bases not matched to a gene: 7. There are 14 residues in the CDR3. CDR1 is DFQATT, CDR2 SNEGSKA, per germline (reference sequence). For the CDR3, the DNA is TGCAGTTCCAGGACTAGCCATAGCACAGATACGCAGTATTTT. Amino acid sequence: CSSRTSHSTDTQYF.

This chain uses TRBV12-3 or TRBV12-4 with TRBJ1-5, with D possibly being TRBD1 (6 bases). The CDR3 runs 15 residues. Trimming took off 0 bases at V and 7 bases at J, with 13 bases between the two ends. CDR3 sequence reads: CASSLALQGTQPQHF. The CDR3 coding sequence is TGTGCCAGCAGTTTAGCGCTTCAGGGGACCCAGCCCCAGCATTTT.

This clonotype was recorded at least ten times. The J gene is TRBJ2-3, the V gene TRBV7-2; possible D gene TRBD1, 6 bases. Germline loops: CDR1 SGHTA, CDR2 FQGNSA. The CDR3 has 15 residues. Between the trimmed V and J ends, which lost 1 base and 5 bases, there was a span of 13 bases. The CDR3 protein is CASSLVAGALDTQYF. The CDR3 bases are TGTGCCAGCAGCTTAGTCGCAGGGGCGTTAGATACGCAGTATTTT.

CDR3 protein: CASSQVRVNTGELFF. CDR3 coding DNA: TGTGCCAGCAGCCAGGTCAGGGTGAACACCGGGGAGCTGTTTTTT. The chain is built from TRBV16 and TRBJ2-2, with D possibly matching TRBD1 (5 bases). V lost 3 bases and J lost 1, with 9 bases in between. Germline loops: CDR1 KGHSY, CDR2 FQNENV. The CDR3 is 15 residues long.

The chain joins TRBV6-2 or TRBV6-3 to TRBJ1-6; no reliable D call. The length of the CDR3 is 15 residues. CDR1 is MNHEY and CDR2 is SVGEGT in the germline V gene. V lost 4 bases and J 8 bases, leaving 15 bases between the germline ends. The CDR3 spells CASSSRIKGDSPLHF. The DNA of the CDR3 is TGTGCCAGCAGTTCCAGGATTAAGGGTGATTCACCCCTCCACTTT.

This clonotype was detected a few times. The V gene is TRBV6-6, the J gene TRBJ1-2; 7 bases match TRBD1. Germline V CDR1 and CDR2: MNHNY, SVGAGI (reference sequence). Trimming cost V 0 bases and J 4 bases; bases outside gene matches: 11. CDR3 size: 17 residues. The CDR3 nucleotides read TGTGCCAGCAGTTACTCACTGGGACAGCGCTACCTCTATGGCTACACCTTC. Translated: CASSYSLGQRYLYGYTF.

This clonotype came up a few times. The genes are TRBV4-1 and TRBJ1-1; the match to TRBD1 covers 9 bases. The CDR3 is 14 residues long. The J segment lost 5 bases and the V segment lost 1 base, leaving 2 bases of the junction unmatched. Per the germline V gene, CDR1 is MGHRA and CDR2 is YSYEKL. CDR3: CASSQGDRGTEAFF. The CDR3 DNA sequence: TGCGCCAGCAGCCAAGGAGACAGGGGGACTGAAGCTTTCTTT.

This clonotype was counted many times. This chain joins TRBV9 and TRBJ1-2; D gene uncertain. The CDR3 is 11 residues long. Germline V gene sequence: CDR1 SGDLS, CDR2 YYNGEE. Trimming removed 1 base at V and 10 bases at J, with 8 bases between. CDR3 DNA: TGTGCCAGCAGCGTAATGGGATTCTACACCTTC. Its protein is CASSVMGFYTF.

This clonotype was seen ten or more times. The rearrangement links TRBV6-6 to TRBJ2-1, with 11 bases fitting TRBD2. Trimming removed 4 bases from V and 7 bases from J; junction bases left unmatched: 12. The CDR3 runs to 17 residues. CDR1 and CDR2 from the germline V gene are MNHNY and SVGAGI (reference sequence). DNA for the CDR3: TGTGCCAGCAGTTCCCCTCCGACTAGCGGGGCCCTTAATGAGCAGTTCTTC. Its protein is CASSSPPTSGALNEQFF.